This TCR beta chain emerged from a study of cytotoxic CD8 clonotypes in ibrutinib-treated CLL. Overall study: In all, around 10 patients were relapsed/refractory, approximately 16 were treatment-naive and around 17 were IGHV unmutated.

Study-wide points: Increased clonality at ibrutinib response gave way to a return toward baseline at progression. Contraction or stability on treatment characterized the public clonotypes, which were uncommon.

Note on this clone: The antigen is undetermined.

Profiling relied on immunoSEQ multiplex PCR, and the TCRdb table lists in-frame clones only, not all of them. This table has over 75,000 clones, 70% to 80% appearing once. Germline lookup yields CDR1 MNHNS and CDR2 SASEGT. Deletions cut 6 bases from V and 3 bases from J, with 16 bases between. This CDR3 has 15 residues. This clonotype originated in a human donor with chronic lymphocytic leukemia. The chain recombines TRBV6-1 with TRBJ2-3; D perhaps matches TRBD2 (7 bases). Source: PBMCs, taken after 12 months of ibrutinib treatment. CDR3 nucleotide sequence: TGTGCCAGCAGGATGGGGGGGGCGCAGACAGATACGCAGTATTTT. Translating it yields CASRMGGAQTDTQYF.